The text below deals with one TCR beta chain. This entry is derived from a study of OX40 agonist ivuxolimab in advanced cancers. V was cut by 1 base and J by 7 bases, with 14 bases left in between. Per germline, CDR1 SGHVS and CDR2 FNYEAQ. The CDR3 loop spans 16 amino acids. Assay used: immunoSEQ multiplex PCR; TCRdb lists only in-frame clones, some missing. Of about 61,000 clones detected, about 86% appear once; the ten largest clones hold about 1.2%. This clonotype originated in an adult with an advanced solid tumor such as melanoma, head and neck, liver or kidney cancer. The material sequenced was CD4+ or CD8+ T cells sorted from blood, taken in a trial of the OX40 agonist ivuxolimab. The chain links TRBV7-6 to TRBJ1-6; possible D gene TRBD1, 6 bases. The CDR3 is CASSLVGRGRNSPLHF. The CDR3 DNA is TGTGCCAGCAGCTTAGTAGGCAGGGGTAGGAATTCACCCCTCCACTTT.